These 25 T cell receptor beta chains were sequenced from one sample in a study of T-cell reconstitution after alpha-beta-depleted transplantation in children. TCRbeta library construction was performed incorporating unique molecular identifiers. Each CDR3 protein is one row after TCRdb ran MiXCR on the PCR reads. Here the sample spans about 980,000 distinct CDR3 sequences, about 29% being singletons. The specimen comprised PBMCs, mostly from graft donor cells, sampled 360 days after TCRalphabeta/CD19-depleted stem cell transplant. Receptors originate from a boy younger than two who had a stem cell transplant for SCID, so the T cells may come from the graft donor.

This chain links TRBV28 with TRBJ2-7; perhaps TRBD1 as D (6 bases). V was clipped by 3 bases and J by 2 bases, with 17 bases between them. The CDR3 is 16 amino acids. CDR1 is MDHEN, CDR2 SYDVKM, per germline. CDR3 sequence reads: CASSFHRDPIPYEQYF. The CDR3, as DNA: TGTGCCAGCAGTTTTCACAGGGACCCCATTCCCTACGAGCAGTACTTC.

This clonotype has a count of ten or more. V gene TRBV4-2 combines with J gene TRBJ2-7; unclear D gene. The CDR3 spans 13 residues. Germline values: CDR1 LGHNA, CDR2 YNFKEQ. V lost 0 bases and J 5 bases, leaving 8 bases between the germline ends. The DNA of the CDR3 is TGTGCCAGCAGCCAAGATCGCCCGGACGAGCAGTACTTC. Its protein product is CASSQDRPDEQYF.

This clonotype occurred once. The chain has TRBV6-5 and TRBJ2-2; 10 nucleotides align to TRBD1. The CDR3 has 16 residues. V was clipped by 1 base and J by 7 bases; unmatched bases: 6. Germline V gives CDR1 MNHEY, CDR2 SVGAGI. The CDR3, as DNA: TGTGCCAGCAGTTACTTCGGGACAGGGGTGATCGGGGAGCTGTTTTTT. Amino acids: CASSYFGTGVIGELFF.

This clonotype was seen a handful of times. The J gene is TRBJ2-1, the V gene TRBV9; 8 nucleotides match TRBD2. Losses at the gene ends were 7 bases for V and 7 bases for J; bases not matched to a gene: 10. Germline assignment: CDR1 SGDLS and CDR2 YYNGEE. This CDR3 is built from 14 residues. The CDR3 sequence is CASQSGGFANEQFF. The CDR3 DNA is TGTGCCAGCCAGAGCGGGGGCTTTGCAAATGAGCAGTTCTTC.

This clonotype was seen a handful of times. The J gene is TRBJ2-7, the V gene TRBV2; a weak D match, TRBD1 (5 bases). Germline V gene lookup returns CDR1 SNHLY and CDR2 FYNNEI. The CDR3 runs 18 residues. V was shortened by 4 bases and J by 0 bases, with 22 bases between the two germline ends. CDR3 residues: CASSGGIGAGSFSYEQYF. The CDR3, as DNA: TGTGCCAGCAGTGGGGGAATAGGGGCAGGATCTTTCTCCTACGAGCAGTACTTC.

This clonotype has a handful of counts. CDR3 protein: CASSPGQPTYNSPLHF. The CDR3 coding sequence is TGCGCCAGCAGCCCTGGACAGCCTACTTATAATTCACCCCTCCACTTT. The J gene is TRBJ1-6, the V gene TRBV5-1; D is possibly TRBD1 (6 bases). The CDR3 has 16 residues. V was trimmed by 4 bases and J by 4 bases, leaving 15 bases between them. Germline V gives CDR1 SGHRS, CDR2 YFSETQ.

The J gene is TRBJ2-7, the V gene TRBV4-1; TRBD1 or TRBD2 may be the D gene (5 bases each). The CDR3 consists of 15 residues. V lost 2 bases and J 1 base, leaving 12 bases between the germline ends. Germline loops: CDR1 MGHRA, CDR2 YSYEKL. The CDR3 reads CASSQPGAGSYEQYF. CDR3 in DNA: TGCGCCAGCAGCCAACCCGGGGCAGGTTCCTACGAGCAGTACTTC.

V gene TRBV5-1 combines with J gene TRBJ2-6; 7 bases are shared with TRBD1. CDR1 is SGHRS, CDR2 YFSETQ, per germline. The CDR3 has 17 residues. The V segment lost 0 bases and the J segment 0 bases; nucleotides outside the gene matches: 3. CDR3 nucleotides: TGCGCCAGCAGCTTGGACAGGGGTCCCTCTGGGGCCAACGTCCTGACTTTC. It codes for CASSLDRGPSGANVLTF.

The chain uses TRBV12-3 or TRBV12-4 and TRBJ2-3, with 9 bases identical to TRBD2. The CDR3 runs to 17 residues. J lost 8 bases, V lost 6 bases, and 18 bases had no gene match. In DNA form, the CDR3 reads TGTGCCAGCAGCCGATCCAATGGGCGGGGGGGCTCCGGTACGCAGTATTTT. Its protein product is CASSRSNGRGGSGTQYF.

This chain joins TRBV3-1 and TRBJ2-7; TRBD1 matches at 7 bases. This CDR3 comprises 16 residues. Trimming removed 3 bases from V and 2 bases from J; junction bases left unmatched: 10. Germline lookup yields CDR1 LGHDT and CDR2 YNNKEL (reference sequence). Written as DNA, the CDR3 is TGTGCCAGCAGCCAGCCGGGACAGAGCAAAACCTACGAGCAGTACTTC. Translated: CASSQPGQSKTYEQYF.

This clonotype was counted a few times. This chain joins TRBV20-1 and TRBJ1-2; D not certain. Germline V lookup: CDR1 DFQATT, CDR2 SNEGSKA (reference sequence). V was pared by 5 bases and J by 5 bases, with 12 bases between. The CDR3 length is 12 residues. The DNA of the CDR3 is TGCAGTGCTCGGCTCCAGTGGTATGGCTACACCTTC. Residues: CSARLQWYGYTF.

The sample holds a few counts of this clonotype. The J gene is TRBJ2-3, the V gene TRBV6-1; perhaps TRBD1 as D (5 bases). The CDR3 spans 16 residues. With 3 bases removed from V and 2 bases from J, the gap between germline ends came to 15 bases. The germline V gene encodes CDR1 MNHNS and CDR2 SASEGT. CDR3: CASSDPGAWLTDTQYF. The DNA for the CDR3 is TGTGCCAGCAGTGATCCTGGGGCATGGCTCACAGATACGCAGTATTTT.

Notes on this clonotype: No conserved phenylalanine or tryptophan is present at the end of the CDR3, so a read error is the likely explanation. The chain couples TRBV20-1 to TRBJ1-1, with D possibly matching TRBD1 (6 bases). Looked up from germline, CDR1 is DFQATT and CDR2 is SNEGSKA (reference sequence). The length of the CDR3 is 11 residues. CDR3 DNA: TGCAGGTGGGGGGCAAACACTGAAGCTTTCGTT. Its translation: CRWGANTEAFV.

The gene calls are TRBV5-6 and TRBJ1-1; D is unclear. There are 14 residues in the CDR3. Deletions cut 1 base from V and 11 bases from J, with 18 bases between. CDR1 is SGHDT and CDR2 is YYEEEE in the germline V gene. In DNA form, the CDR3 reads TGTGCCAGCAGCTTGCTCCAACCGGGGAATCGGGCTTTCTTT. Encoded protein: CASSLLQPGNRAFF.

This chain links TRBV28 with TRBJ2-2, with TRBD1 matching over 9 bases. J gave up 5 bases and V 1 base, and 5 bases lay outside the gene matches. This CDR3 has 16 amino acids. Looked up from germline, CDR1 is MDHEN and CDR2 is SYDVKM. CDR3 DNA: TGTGCCAGCAGTTTATTAGCGACAGGGGGAACCGGGGAGCTGTTTTTT. This gives the protein CASSLLATGGTGELFF.

The chain joins TRBV10-3 to TRBJ2-5; D is uncertain. V lost 6 bases, J lost 1 base, and 15 bases lay in between. The CDR3 is 15 residues long. Germline CDR1 ENHRY, CDR2 SYGVKD. The CDR3: CAISHGVGSQETQYF. CDR3 nucleotide sequence: TGTGCCATCAGCCACGGAGTTGGAAGCCAAGAGACCCAGTACTTC.

This clonotype was seen a handful of times. The V and J genes are TRBV7-2 and TRBJ2-1; D gene unclear. CDR3 length equals 14 residues. Germline CDR1 and CDR2: SGHTA and FQGNSA. Trimming took 1 base from V and 9 from J, leaving 13 bases between them. CDR3 nucleotide sequence: TGTGCCAGCAGCTTAGGACGGGTTAAGATTGAGCAGTTCTTC. Residues: CASSLGRVKIEQFF.

This clonotype was seen a few times. The chain is built from TRBV29-1 and TRBJ2-3, with a possible D match to TRBD1 (6 bases). The CDR3 is made up of 14 amino acids. Trimming left V 5 bases short and J 5 bases short, with 17 bases between. Germline values: CDR1 SQVTM, CDR2 ANQGSEA. CDR3 nucleotides: TGCAGCGTTTCCGATTACAGGGTAGGAGATACGCAGTATTTT. Translated, it gives CSVSDYRVGDTQYF.

Only a few counts were recorded for this clonotype. The chain combines TRBV5-1 with TRBJ1-5; TRBD1 matches at 11 bases. Trimming at V came to 0 bases and at J to 7 bases, leaving 6 bases not matched to a gene. CDR3 length equals 16 residues. Germline V CDR1 and CDR2: SGHRS, YFSETQ. CDR3 DNA sequence: TGCGCCAGCAGCTTGGACGGGACAGGGGGAGGGCAGCCCCAGCATTTT. Translated: CASSLDGTGGGQPQHF.

V and J are TRBV5-1 and TRBJ2-5; D is tentatively TRBD1 or TRBD2 (5 bases each). V dropped 4 bases and J dropped 5 bases, with 18 bases sitting between them. This CDR3 contains 15 residues. The germline V gene encodes CDR1 SGHRS and CDR2 YFSETQ. The CDR3 DNA is TGCGCCAGCAGCGGAGCCGGGACGAGGCTGGAGACCCAGTACTTC. Protein sequence: CASSGAGTRLETQYF.

The V gene is TRBV4-1, the J gene TRBJ1-2; no reliable D call. Germline CDR1 is MGHRA and CDR2 is YSYEKL. V was clipped by 1 base and J by 5 bases, with 14 bases between them. The CDR3 is 15 amino acids. This CDR3 is CASSQGKGGLYGYTF. The CDR3 nucleotides read TGCGCCAGCAGCCAAGGAAAGGGAGGGCTTTATGGCTACACCTTC.

The chain is built from TRBV29-1 and TRBJ2-7, with D tentatively TRBD2 (5 bases). CDR3 length: 14 amino acids. V was shortened by 5 bases and J by 3 bases, with 17 bases between the two germline ends. Germline assignment: CDR1 SQVTM and CDR2 ANQGSEA. CDR3 sequence: CSVRVVGRDYEQYF. CDR3 DNA sequence: TGCAGCGTTCGCGTCGTGGGGAGAGACTACGAGCAGTACTTC.

V and J are TRBV4-3 and TRBJ1-3, with 10 bases identical to TRBD1. Trimming took 5 bases from V and 3 from J; bases not matched to a gene: 4. Germline-derived CDR1 and CDR2 are LGHNA and YSLEER. CDR3 size: 15 residues. The CDR3 is CASSWDRGFGNTIYF. CDR3 DNA: TGCGCCAGCAGCTGGGACAGGGGCTTTGGAAACACCATATATTTT.

This rearrangement joins TRBV6-1 to TRBJ2-1, with unresolved D. Germline assignment: CDR1 MNHNS and CDR2 SASEGT. V lost 6 bases and J 1 base, leaving 10 bases between the germline ends. This CDR3 has 14 amino acids. The CDR3 region is CASRGGRSYNEQFF. Written as DNA, the CDR3 is TGTGCCAGCAGGGGTGGCCGATCCTACAATGAGCAGTTCTTC.

This clonotype was seen a handful of times. This chain uses TRBV6-2 or TRBV6-3 with TRBJ2-7, with D possibly being TRBD2 (5 bases). The CDR3 is 14 residues long. Germline-derived CDR1 and CDR2 are MNHEY and SVGEGT. Trimming cost V 2 bases and J 6 bases, with 14 bases left between them. The CDR3 protein is CASSYGLYPREQYF. Here the CDR3 DNA reads TGTGCCAGCAGTTACGGACTGTACCCCCGCGAGCAGTACTTC.